The count of the clone carrying this T cell receptor beta chain is one. The CDR3 has 15 residues. Germline CDR1 reads ENHRY; CDR2 reads SYGVKD. The V and J ends lost 4 bases and 0 bases respectively, with 11 bases between them. How the authors handled the data: Reference gene primer amplification gave estimated nucleated cell counts. Sequenced by immunoSEQ multiplex PCR; TCRdb stores in-frame clones only, minus some. From that table come the V and J calls and clone size; the DNA was used to work out D and trimming. This sample has more than 90,000 clones, with roughly 79% found just once. The sample originates from a study of blood T cell repertoires in COVID-19. Study overall: Sites across the United States, Italy and Spain contributed samples from acute and convalescent COVID-19. The analysed material was cDNA or gDNA that came from T cells, B-cell-depleted T cells, or PBMCs.

This sequence was found in a woman older than 75 with acute or convalescent COVID-19. Sequencing was done on a sample of peripheral blood. The chain couples TRBV10-3 to TRBJ2-3, with a tentative D call TRBD1 (6 bases). CDR3 DNA: TGTGCCATCAGTGTCACAGGGATAAGCACAGATACGCAGTATTTT. This gives the protein CAISVTGISTDTQYF.